This TCR beta chain originates from a study of early T cells in non-severe SARS-CoV-2 infection. For the study at large: The authors sequenced bulk RNA from unsorted whole blood, leaving chains unpaired.

Overall study findings and caveats: Missing private and CD4 specificities, VDJdb matching favored anti-spike CD8 responses.

Individual cDNA molecules received unique molecular identifiers. Using its own MiXCR run on the 5' RACE reads, TCRdb lists one record per CDR3 protein. The sample lists approximately 66,000 distinct CDR3 sequences, 13% occurring once. With 4 bases removed from V and 1 base from J, the gap between germline ends came to 7 bases. This CDR3 comprises 13 residues. Germline V lookup: CDR1 SGHTA, CDR2 FQGNSA. Concerning this clonotype itself: What it recognizes is unknown.

Sequencing was carried out using whole blood. The genes are TRBV7-2 and TRBJ2-5; D call uncertain. This TCR derives from an adult who was a healthcare worker with PCR-confirmed SARS-CoV-2 infection or an uninfected control (not recorded which). The DNA for the CDR3 is TGTGCCAGCAGCTCACGCATCCAAGAGACCCAGTACTTC. Protein product: CASSSRIQETQYF.